This T cell receptor (beta chain) was documented in a study of a mutant IDH1 vaccine in newly diagnosed glioma. About the research overall: Patients underwent eight vaccinations, which took place in weeks 1, 3, 5, 7, 11, 15, 19 and 23. The earlier regimen, radiotherapy, temozolomide, or both, was most often both.

As regards this clone: The antigen remains undetermined.

V lost 1 base, J lost 11 bases, and 9 bases stayed unmatched. Germline loops: CDR1 MNHEY, CDR2 SMNVEV (reference sequence). CDR3 length equals 14 residues. Libraries were prepared by immunoSEQ multiplex PCR; TCRdb keeps only in-frame clonotypes and omits some of them. The sample shows about 42,000 clones, approximately 85% of them seen only once. Time point specified: week 5, during vaccination. Doses comprised 300 ug of mutant IDH1 20-mer peptide each, plus topical imiquimod. V and J are TRBV27 and TRBJ2-3; TRBD1 matches at 7 bases. The sequencing here drew on PBMCs, taken from a glioma patient whose treatment included an IDH1 peptide vaccine. This sequence was found in a middle-aged man with glioma. Written as DNA, the CDR3 is TGTGCCAGCAGTTTATGGGACAGTGGTAACGGGCAGTATTTT. Its translation: CASSLWDSGNGQYF.